This TCR beta chain comes out of a study of PD-L1 blockade in urothelial cancer. In the study overall: Intravenous atezolizumab, 1,200 mg every 3 weeks, was begun by patients around 2014. T cells were recovered from blood samples at a median of roughly 150,000.

General study points: Below-median pretreatment blood TCR clonality predicted better survival. Patients who had durable benefit saw their tumor-associated blood clones expand more at 3 weeks.

Repertoires were generated with immunoSEQ multiplex PCR, while TCRdb's copy carries only in-frame clones and drops some. The table records 100,000 or so clones, around 90% of them present only once. The V gene's germline CDR1 is SGHNT and CDR2 YYREEE (reference sequence). V lost 4 bases and J lost 3, with 20 bases in between. This CDR3 is 17 amino acids long. Notes on this clone: The antigen is unknown.

Sample: PBMCs, taken around atezolizumab (anti-PD-L1) treatment. The sequence derives from a woman older than 75 with urothelial cancer. V is TRBV5-4 and J is TRBJ1-3; D gene unclear. This CDR3 reads CASSPSPGSSHGNTIYF. The DNA of the CDR3 is TGTGCCAGCAGCCCCTCCCCGGGGAGTTCTCATGGAAACACCATATATTTT.